The clone carrying this T cell receptor beta chain has ten or more counts. The antigen remains undetermined. The library was built from about 400 ng RNA with molecular barcoded adaptors for alpha/delta and beta/gamma chains. TCRdb itself ran the reads through MiXCR, one entry per CDR3 protein. This sample has roughly 82,000 distinct CDR3 sequences, with about 12% found just once. The entry originates in a study of read filtering for tumor transcriptome and immune sequencing. Overall study context: Whole-transcriptome libraries were prepared after DNase treatment. Study results and limitations: IR-seq and RNA-seq agreed better without single-read clonotypes.

The CDR3 is 13 residues long. With 8 bases removed from V and 1 base from J, the gap between germline ends came to 15 bases. Germline V CDR1 and CDR2: GTSNPN, SVGIG (reference sequence). This receptor was identified in a donor at least 40 years old with multiple myeloma. Sequenced input: a population of CD138-negative cells sorted from bone marrow. This chain links TRBV30 with TRBJ2-7; D may be TRBD1 (5 bases). CDR3 DNA: TGTGCCAGCTACAAGGACACTTCCTACGAGCAGTACTTC. Its translation: CASYKDTSYEQYF. The variable domain in full, completed from reference TRBV30 and TRBJ2-7, reads SQTIHQWPATLVQPVGSPLSLECTVEGTSNPNLYWYRQAAGRGLQLLFYSVGIGQISSEVPQNLSASRPQDRQFILSSKKLLLSDSGFYLCASYKDTSYEQYFGPGTRLTVT.